This is a list of T cell receptor beta chains from one sample in a study of T cells after yellow fever vaccination. A single record per CDR3 protein comes from TCRdb applying MiXCR to the 5' RACE reads. The sample lists roughly 250,000 distinct CDR3 sequences, 10% to 15% occurring once. The source was CD4+ T cells sorted from PBMCs, collected 45 days after the yellow fever booster vaccination. The receptors originated from a man between 25 and 39 years old who received the YFV17D yellow fever vaccine. Both conserved end residues are part of each CDR3. A D gene is named only where the DNA matches it firmly. Some rows mark clone size as missing; the rest say once, few, many or name a class of expanded clone.

clone_size j_call d_call v_call cdr3_aa cdr3_nt
. TRBJ2-7 . TRBV20-1 CSAILPGARGYEQYF TGCAGTGCTATTCTTCCCGGGGCGCGAGGCTACGAGCAGTACTTC
many TRBJ2-7 . TRBV12-3/TRBV12-4 CASSKTGTWTYEQYF TGTGCCAGCAGCAAAACAGGGACATGGACCTACGAGCAGTACTTC
. TRBJ1-2 . TRBV5-5 CASSWDSSYGYTF TGTGCCAGCAGCTGGGATAGTAGCTATGGCTACACCTTC
. TRBJ2-5 . TRBV7-9 CSSSLLSETQYF TGTTCCAGCAGCTTATTATCCGAGACCCAGTACTTC
few TRBJ2-7 . TRBV20-1 CSAGRISYEQYF TGCAGTGCTGGAAGGATCTCCTACGAGCAGTACTTC
. TRBJ2-7 TRBD2 TRBV7-2 CASSLEAGGVVEQYF TGTGCCAGCAGCTTAGAGGCGGGAGGGGTTGTCGAGCAGTACTTC
. TRBJ1-2 . TRBV20-1 CSALDSNNYGYTF TGCAGTGCGCTAGATTCGAATAACTATGGCTACACCTTC
. TRBJ1-2 . TRBV5-1 CASSLADTRGYGYTF TGCGCCAGCAGCTTGGCAGACACCCGGGGATATGGCTACACCTTC
. TRBJ2-7 . TRBV5-1 CASSLGGSTSKFYEQYF TGCGCCAGCAGCTTGGGTGGTAGCACCAGTAAATTCTACGAGCAGTACTTC
. TRBJ1-6 . TRBV5-1 CASSFSGGPNSPLHF TGCGCCAGCAGCTTTAGTGGGGGCCCAAATTCACCCCTCCACTTT
few TRBJ1-4 . TRBV5-1 CASSLGGNNEKLFF TGCGCCAGCAGCTTGGGCGGAAATAATGAAAAACTGTTTTTT
. TRBJ2-5 . TRBV5-1 CASSVVSGIRETQYF TGCGCCAGCAGCGTGGTTTCCGGGATTAGGGAGACCCAGTACTTC
few TRBJ1-2 . TRBV27 CASRLRGWGYTF TGTGCCAGCAGGCTGCGGGGCTGGGGCTACACCTTC
few TRBJ2-1 . TRBV9 CASSVSLGRPQFF TGTGCCAGCAGCGTATCCCTCGGCAGGCCGCAGTTCTTC
few TRBJ2-1 . TRBV6-1 CASRERGSYNEQFF TGTGCCAGCAGGGAGAGGGGGTCCTACAATGAGCAGTTCTTC
few TRBJ1-2 . TRBV6-5 CASSYSRQDGYTF TGTGCCAGCAGTTACTCGCGGCAGGATGGCTACACCTTC
many TRBJ2-7 . TRBV29-1 CSVGQDSYEQYF TGCAGCGTTGGCCAGGACTCCTACGAGCAGTACTTC
. TRBJ2-2 TRBD1 TRBV7-2 CASRQPGQGLFF TGTGCCAGCAGGCAACCGGGACAGGGGCTGTTTTTT
. TRBJ2-1 . TRBV20-1 CSASSHYPYNEQFF TGCAGTGCTAGTTCGCACTACCCATACAATGAGCAGTTCTTC
. TRBJ2-3 . TRBV11-3 CASSYRLADTQYF TGTGCCAGCAGCTATAGGCTAGCGGATACGCAGTATTTT
many TRBJ2-1 TRBD1 TRBV6-2/TRBV6-3 CASSFGRGRNEQFF TGTGCCAGCAGTTTCGGCAGGGGGCGGAATGAGCAGTTCTTC
few TRBJ2-5 TRBD2 TRBV11-2 CASSQGLARETQYF TGTGCCAGCAGCCAGGGACTAGCTAGAGAGACCCAGTACTTC
few TRBJ2-1 . TRBV10-3 CAIRDGSSYNEQFF TGTGCCATCAGGGACGGGAGCTCCTACAATGAGCAGTTCTTC